This T cell receptor beta chain was sequenced in a study of blood T cell repertoires in COVID-19. About the study: Collection of acute and convalescent COVID-19 samples took place in the United States, Italy and Spain. PBMCs, B-cell-depleted T cells, or T cells provided the cDNA or gDNA that made up the material.

CDR3 length equals 12 residues. Germline-derived CDR1 and CDR2 are WNHNN and SYGVQD (reference sequence). The V gene lost 6 bases and the J gene lost 1 base, with 3 bases spanning the gap. Data came from immunoSEQ multiplex PCR; TCRdb stores just in-frame clones and leaves some out. The sample holds about 260,000 clones; 85% are singletons and the top ten take roughly 14%. This receptor was identified in a human donor in a cohort sampled during active COVID-19. The chain joins TRBV10-1 to TRBJ2-2, with D unclear. The material sequenced was peripheral blood. The CDR3 spells CASSWNTGELFF. CDR3 DNA: TGCGCCAGCAGCTGGAACACCGGGGAGCTGTTTTTT.